These T cell receptor beta chains were read from a single sample in a study of blood T cell repertoires in COVID-19. This table comes from immunoSEQ multiplex PCR, and its TCRdb copy is limited to in-frame clones, with some not included. The sample has 55,000 to 70,000 clones, 60% to 80% seen once. The sequenced sample was peripheral blood. Every receptor here comes from a man in his 60s with acute or convalescent COVID-19. CDR3s include the opening cysteine and the closing phenylalanine or tryptophan. Fields, in order: J gene, D gene, clone size, V gene, CDR3 DNA, CDR3 protein. D genes are given only for firm matches. Where a row states a size, it is once, few, many or the class of an expanded clone; other rows omit it.

TRBJ1-6 | TRBD1 | . | TRBV5-4 | TGTGCCAGCAGCTTGGCAGGACAGGGCTTCGGTTCACCCCTCCACTTT | CASSLAGQGFGSPLHF
TRBJ2-7 | . | . | TRBV11-2 | TGTGCCAGCAGCTCAGCTGGGACTTTGACCTACGAGCAGTACTTC | CASSSAGTLTYEQYF
TRBJ1-6 | . | few | TRBV6-1 | TGTGCCAGCCGTGAAGGGGGAGTCTACTACTCACCCCTCCACTTT | CASREGGVYYSPLHF
TRBJ1-5 | TRBD1 | . | TRBV5-1 | TGCGCCAGCAGACCCGGACAGGCTAATCAGCCCCAGCATTTT | CASRPGQANQPQHF
TRBJ1-6 | . | . | TRBV7-2 | TGTGCCAGCAGCTTGGAGCCACCCGGCATCTCCTATAATTCACCCCTCCACTTT | CASSLEPPGISYNSPLHF
TRBJ2-7 | . | once | TRBV29-1 | TGCAGCGTTGAGTTACAGTCGTTATCCTACGAGCAGTACTTC | CSVELQSLSYEQYF
TRBJ2-1 | . | . | TRBV18 | TGTGCCGGCTCACCTGCGCGGACTACCTCCTACAATGAGCAGTTCTTC | CAGSPARTTSYNEQFF
TRBJ2-1 | TRBD2 | few | TRBV7-9 | TGTGCCAGCAGTTTGCCGGGACTAGCGGTAGGTGAGCAGTTCTTC | CASSLPGLAVGEQFF
TRBJ2-2 | . | few | TRBV6-1 | TGTGCCAGCAGTGTCCAGCAGGGGACGAACACCGGGGAGCTGTTTTTT | CASSVQQGTNTGELFF
TRBJ2-7 | TRBD1 | . | TRBV9 | TGTGCCAGCAGCGTGAGGGACAGGGACGGCGAGCAGTACTTC | CASSVRDRDGEQYF
TRBJ1-2 | . | . | TRBV28 | TGTGCCAGCACCTTGGGAGGTCTGATCTATGGCTACACCTTC | CASTLGGLIYGYTF
TRBJ2-1 | TRBD2 | few | TRBV7-2 | TGTGCCAGCAGCTTAGGGCGGGGGGGGAAGGAGCAGTTCTTC | CASSLGRGGKEQFF
TRBJ2-5 | TRBD1 | few | TRBV4-1 | TGCGCCAGCAGCCCCAGGGGGCTGCAAGAGACCCAGTACTTC | CASSPRGLQETQYF
TRBJ1-4 | . | . | TRBV6-1 | TGTGCCAGCAGTGAATTAGCCCCACTTGAAAAACTGTTTTTT | CASSELAPLEKLFF
TRBJ1-4 | TRBD1 | . | TRBV5-1 | TGCGCCAGCAGTACAGGGGGAGGAGAAAAACTGTTTTTT | CASSTGGGEKLFF
TRBJ2-7 | TRBD1 | once | TRBV6-2/TRBV6-3 | TGTGCCAGCAGTGGCCCCGGGACAGGGGACGAGCAGTACTTC | CASSGPGTGDEQYF
TRBJ2-2 | TRBD1 | . | TRBV2 | TGTGCCAGCACCGGGACAGGGAACACCGGGGAGCTGTTTTTT | CASTGTGNTGELFF
TRBJ2-5 | . | . | TRBV5-1 | TGCGCCAGCAGCTTCCTAGGGGGTAAGGAGACCCAGTACTTC | CASSFLGGKETQYF
TRBJ2-3 | . | few | TRBV6-6 | TGTGCCAGCAGTTACTACACCAGGGAATCAGATACGCAGTATTTT | CASSYYTRESDTQYF
TRBJ1-6 | . | . | TRBV18 | TGTGCCAGCTCACCTTTTGAAGCGCTCTCCTATAATTCACCCCTCCACTTT | CASSPFEALSYNSPLHF
TRBJ2-7 | TRBD1 | medium-sized | TRBV19 | TGTGCCAGTAGTATGAACTCAGGACAGGCTCCCTACGAGCAGTACTTC | CASSMNSGQAPYEQYF
TRBJ1-6 | TRBD1 | . | TRBV19 | TGTGCCTCGAAGACAGGGGTTTATAATTCACCCCTCCACTTT | CASKTGVYNSPLHF
TRBJ2-5 | TRBD2 | . | TRBV7-8 | TGTGCCAGCAGCTTAAACCCGGCTAGCGGGGGACTCGGAACCCAGTACTTC | CASSLNPASGGLGTQYF
TRBJ2-2 | . | . | TRBV27 | TGTGCCAGCAGCTTAACAGGGGCCCTTTTGCCGGGGATGGAGGGAGAGCTGTTTTTT | CASSLTGALLPGMEGELFF
TRBJ2-5 | . | . | TRBV7-2 | TGTGCCAGCAGCTTAGGCCGACTAGTGGGGACTGGGGAGACCCAGTACTTC | CASSLGRLVGTGETQYF
TRBJ1-2 | TRBD1 | many | TRBV2 | TGTGCCAGCCCCGAATCGAGAAACAGGGGGCCGGAATATGGCTACACCTTC | CASPESRNRGPEYGYTF
TRBJ2-1 | . | . | TRBV2 | TGTGCCAGCAGTGGATTAGGGGCCTCCTACAATGAGCAGTTCTTC | CASSGLGASYNEQFF
TRBJ1-2 | TRBD1 | few | TRBV19 | TGTGCCAGTAGTTTGACCCGGGACAGGGCTCATGGCTACACCTTC | CASSLTRDRAHGYTF
TRBJ2-2 | . | . | TRBV2 | TGTGCCAGCGTTGTGGGTAGGGGGTCCGGGGAGCTGTTTTTT | CASVVGRGSGELFF
TRBJ2-7 | TRBD2 | . | TRBV6-5 | TGTGCCAGCTCCGGGGGAGGGCGGACATCCTACGAGCAGTACTTC | CASSGGGRTSYEQYF
TRBJ2-2 | TRBD1 | few | TRBV7-9 | TGTGCCAGCAGCTTAGCTTGGGGACAGGGGAACACCGGGGAGCTGTTTTTT | CASSLAWGQGNTGELFF
TRBJ1-1 | . | . | TRBV6-6 | TGTGCCAGCAGTCTCGGGGGGGCGGGAGCTTTCTTT | CASSLGGAGAFF
TRBJ1-1 | TRBD1 | . | TRBV7-9 | TGTGCCAGCAGCTCGAGACAGGGAAGGGCTGAAGCTTTCTTT | CASSSRQGRAEAFF
TRBJ1-1 | . | . | TRBV28 | TGTGCCAGCAGTTTCCCAGCCGGGGGGGCAACTTTCTTT | CASSFPAGGATFF
TRBJ1-1 | . | . | TRBV2 | TGTGCCAGCAGGGGCGCTGAAGCTTTCTTT | CASRGAEAFF